Below, 9 T cell receptor beta chains from the same sample are listed, as sequenced in a study of T cells in Graves' hyperthyroidism and ophthalmopathy. There were TCR beta CDR3 regions amplified from RNA transcripts. With the HTBI primer set, the TCR CDR3 went through a first round of RT-PCR. From the multiplex PCR reads, TCRdb called clonotypes with MiXCR, one entry per CDR3 protein. The sample records approximately 690,000 distinct CDR3 sequences, less than 25% being singletons. The specimen was blood. The receptor set was obtained from a young man with Graves' ophthalmopathy.

V usage is TRBV28 and J usage is TRBJ2-7, with 8 bases matching TRBD1. Germline V gene data show CDR1 as MDHEN and CDR2 as SYDVKM. This CDR3 has 16 amino acids. The V gene end was trimmed by 4 bases and the J gene end by 0 bases; junction bases not matched to a gene: 8. The CDR3 is CASSSPGQDSSYEQYF. DNA of the CDR3: TGTGCCAGCAGTTCCCCGGGACAGGATAGCTCCTACGAGCAGTACTTC.

To note about this clonotype: One end of the junction does not line up with germline, which may come from a read error. CDR3 DNA sequence: TGTGCCAGCAGCCTAGGGGCTAGCGGGAGGGCCGGTGAGCAGTTCTTC. It codes for CASSLGASGRAGEQFF. V and J are TRBV4-1 and TRBJ2-1; TRBD2 matches 12 bases. Germline V gene sequence: CDR1 MGHRA, CDR2 YSYEKL. The CDR3 runs to 16 residues.

About this clonotype: A much more abundant neighbour one base away suggests this may be a read error. The chain recombines TRBV7-2 with TRBJ2-2, with 7 positions matching TRBD2. The trim removed 6 bases at V and 3 bases at J, leaving 4 bases unmatched. This CDR3 has 14 amino acids. CDR1 and CDR2 from the germline V gene are SGHTA and FQGNSA. CDR3 amino acids: CASSPAGHTGELFF. The CDR3 nucleotides are TGTGCCAGCAGTCCAGCGGGGCACACCGGGGAGCTGTTTTTT.

This sequence joins TRBV4-1 and TRBJ2-7; 13 nucleotides match TRBD2. Unmatched junction bases numbered 7, after V lost 7 bases and J lost 4 bases. Germline CDR1 and CDR2: MGHRA and YSYEKL. The CDR3 sequence is 15 residues long. The CDR3 loop is CASNPGTSGTYEQYF. CDR3 DNA sequence: TGCGCCAGCAACCCGGGGACTAGCGGGACATACGAGCAGTACTTC.

This clonotype was counted many times. V usage is TRBV7-3 and J usage is TRBJ2-3; the D is unclear. This CDR3 region has 14 residues. CDR1 is SGHTA and CDR2 is FQGTGA in the germline V gene. V dropped 2 bases and J dropped 4 bases, with 10 bases sitting between them. CDR3 sequence: CASSLGRAPDTQYF. CDR3 sequence (DNA): TGTGCCAGCAGCTTAGGAAGAGCACCAGATACGCAGTATTTT.

The gene calls are TRBV4-3 and TRBJ1-1; 7 bases are a match to TRBD1. CDR1 and CDR2 (germline): LGHNA, YSLEER. Unmatched junction bases numbered 5, after V lost 0 bases and J lost 4 bases. The CDR3 contains 15 residues. The CDR3 bases are TGCGCCAGCAGCCAAGATCGAGGGGGCTTCACTGAAGCTTTCTTT. Its translation is CASSQDRGGFTEAFF.

This clonotype turned up a few times. Here the CDR3 reads CASSQDSLGAGNTIYF. Here the CDR3 DNA reads TGCGCCAGCAGCCAAGATTCGTTGGGGGCTGGAAACACCATATATTTT. V is TRBV4-1 and J is TRBJ1-3, with a possible D match to TRBD1 (5 bases). The germline V and J ends were trimmed by 0 bases and 2 bases, with 11 bases remaining between them. The germline V gene encodes CDR1 MGHRA and CDR2 YSYEKL. The CDR3 is 16 amino acids.

This clonotype was observed a few times. This chain uses TRBV15 with TRBJ2-5; either TRBD1 or TRBD2 may supply D (5 bases each). Trimming removed 9 bases from V and 0 bases from J, with 8 bases in between. In germline, CDR1 is LNHNV, CDR2 YYDKDF (reference sequence). The CDR3 spans 12 residues. CDR3 DNA: TGTGCCACGGGGACCAACCAAGAGACCCAGTACTTC. As protein: CATGTNQETQYF.

The table lists this clonotype with a few counts. CDR3 sequence: CASSSTRTSGRAIEQFF. In nucleotides, the CDR3 is TGTGCCAGCAGCTCGACCCGGACTAGCGGGAGGGCTATTGAGCAGTTCTTC. The chain combines TRBV7-9 with TRBJ2-1, with 15 bases identical to TRBD2. After removal of 4 bases from V and 9 bases from J, the junction contained 10 bases not matched to a gene. Per the germline V gene, CDR1 is SEHNR and CDR2 is FQNEAQ (reference sequence). CDR3 length: 17 amino acids. The complete variable domain, with remaining parts taken from reference TRBV7-9 and TRBJ2-1, reads DTGVSQNPRHKITKRGQNVTFRCDPISEHNRLYWYRQTLGQGPEFLTYFQNEAQLEKSRLLSDRFSAERPKGSFSTLEIQRTEQGDSAMYLCASSSTRTSGRAIEQFFGPGTRLTVL.